Included here is one TCR beta chain sequence, with context. Its antigen is unknown. The libraries of TRB cDNA were constructed through 5' RACE using UMI labels. TCRdb derives one entry per CDR3 protein from the 5' RACE reads, leaving out DNA. The ten top clones account for approximately 0.58%, within a sample of tens of thousands of distinct CDR3 sequences. This sample was included in a study of CXCR3-negative and CXCR3-positive naive CD8 T cells. Across the whole study: Sequencing gave some 130 million TRB reads overall, about 1.5 +/- 0.3 million per library. Study-wide results and limits: Sequencing showed both naive subsets with comparably high diversity, and memory CD8+ cells much lower. Memory cells showed distinct TRBV-TRBJ patterns, while the two naive subsets matched. In CXCR3-positive naive cells, the TRB CDR3s were more hydrophobic than in CXCR3-negative naive cells.

This CDR3 has 18 residues. Germline V lookup: CDR1 SGHDN, CDR2 FVKESK. The chain joins TRBV14 to TRBJ2-1; the D call from TCRdb, TRBD2, cannot be confirmed without DNA. The sequenced sample consisted of naive CXCR3+ CD8+ T cells from blood. Subset: CD45RO-CCR7+CD27+CD95- naive CD8+ T cells expressing CXCR3 (TNR3+). This TCR was sampled from a human donor in good health. Some clones in this sample may be carry-over from other donors' samples. The chain's CDR3 is CASSQAPLAGIYLNEQFF.